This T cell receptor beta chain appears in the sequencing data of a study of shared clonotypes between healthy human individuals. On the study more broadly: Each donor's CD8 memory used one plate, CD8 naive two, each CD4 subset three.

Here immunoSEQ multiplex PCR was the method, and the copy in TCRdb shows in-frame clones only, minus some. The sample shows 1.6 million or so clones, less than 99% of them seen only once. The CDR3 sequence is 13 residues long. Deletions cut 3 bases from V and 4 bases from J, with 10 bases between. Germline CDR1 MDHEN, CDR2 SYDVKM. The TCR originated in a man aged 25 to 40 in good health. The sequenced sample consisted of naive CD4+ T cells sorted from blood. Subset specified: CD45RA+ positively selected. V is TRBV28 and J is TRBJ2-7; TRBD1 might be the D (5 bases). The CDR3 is CASSFPTGYEQYF. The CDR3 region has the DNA TGTGCCAGCAGTTTCCCCACAGGATACGAGCAGTACTTC. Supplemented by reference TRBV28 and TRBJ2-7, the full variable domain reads DVKVTQSSRYLVKRTGEKVFLECVQDMDHENMFWYRQDPGLGLRLIYFSYDVKMKEKGDIPEGYSVSREKKERFSLILESASTNQTSMYLCASSFPTGYEQYFGPGTRLTVT.